This entry lists 24 T cell receptor beta chains sequenced from one sample in a study of neurological immune-mediated disorders. TCRdb reanalysed the 5' RACE reads using MiXCR and keeps one entry per CDR3 protein. The data contain about 50,000 distinct CDR3 sequences, about 9.3% of them seen just once; the ten biggest clones take up about 20%. Material: PBMCs. The receptors were sampled from a woman between 35 and 50 years old with HTLV-1-associated myelopathy (HAM/TSP).

This clonotype was seen at least ten times. This sequence joins TRBV5-1 and TRBJ2-1; 10 bases are a match to TRBD2. V dropped 5 bases and J dropped 9; count of bases not matched to a gene: 8. CDR1 is SGHRS, CDR2 YFSETQ, per germline. The CDR3 has 14 residues. CDR3 nucleotides: TGCGCCAGCAGGGACGCTAGCGGGGGTATTGAGCAGTTCTTC. Translation gives CASRDASGGIEQFF.

In its sample, this clonotype was seen many times. The J gene is TRBJ2-3, the V gene TRBV4-3, with 7 nucleotides matching TRBD2. The V and J ends lost 1 base and 5 bases, in that order; junction bases with no gene match: 9. The CDR3 covers 16 residues. Germline V gives CDR1 LGHNA, CDR2 YSLEER. This CDR3 reads CASSQVVAGDQDTQYF. DNA of the CDR3: TGCGCCAGCAGCCAAGTGGTTGCGGGGGATCAAGATACGCAGTATTTT.

This clonotype has a count of ten or more. This chain joins TRBV6-5 and TRBJ1-2, with D possibly matching TRBD1 (6 bases). This CDR3 comprises 16 residues. V lost 4 bases and J 5 bases, leaving 20 bases between the germline ends. The germline V gene encodes CDR1 MNHEY and CDR2 SVGAGI. The CDR3 DNA is TGTGCCAGCAGTTCCCTCGGGGGGGCGAGGGAGTATGGCTACACCTTC. Amino acid sequence: CASSSLGGAREYGYTF.

This clonotype was counted at least ten times. The chain is built from TRBV5-1 and TRBJ1-2; D is unclear. Germline V CDR1 and CDR2: SGHRS, YFSETQ. Trimming stripped 3 bases from V and 1 base from J, with 7 bases between. This CDR3 contains 13 residues. CDR3 in amino acids: CASSWSSNYGYTF. In nucleotides, the CDR3 is TGCGCCAGCAGCTGGAGTAGTAACTATGGCTACACCTTC.

This clonotype was seen at least ten times. The genes are TRBV12-5 and TRBJ1-2; D is undetermined. Trimming took off 1 base at V and 11 bases at J, with 8 bases between the two ends. This CDR3 region has 11 residues. Per the germline V gene, CDR1 is LGHNT and CDR2 is FRNRAP. The CDR3 nucleotides are TGTGCTAGTGGTTTGGGTGCATCTTACACCTTC. It codes for CASGLGASYTF.

This clonotype was recorded only once. No DNA is shown, since the ends of the CDR3 on it are uncertain; the CDR3 is the one TCRdb lists. The chain employs TRBV7-9 and TRBJ2-2; the table's D call, TRBD1, was not checked against the DNA. Termini included, the CDR3 measures 22 amino acids. The V gene's germline CDR1 is SEHNR and CDR2 FQNEAQ (reference sequence). The CDR3 sequence is CASIGDRGYEQYFGPGPGSCFF.

The chain couples TRBV7-2 to TRBJ2-7; a weak D match, TRBD1 (5 bases). This CDR3 is built from 14 residues. Trimming removed 0 bases at V and 1 base at J, with 7 bases between. CDR1 and CDR2 (germline): SGHTA, FQGNSA. As DNA, the CDR3 is TGTGCCAGCAGCTTAGCTACAGGATCCTACGAGCAGTACTTC. Translated, it gives CASSLATGSYEQYF. The variable domain in full, with the rest retrieved from reference TRBV7-2 and TRBJ2-7, is GAGVSQSPSNKVTEKGKDVELRCDPISGHTALYWYRQSLGQGLEFLIYFQGNSAPDKSGLPSDRFSAERTGGSVSTLTIQRTQQEDSAVYLCASSLATGSYEQYFGPGTRLTVT.

This clonotype showed up many times. The CDR3 reads CASSQALSPDNEQFF. CDR3 sequence (DNA): TGTGCCAGCAGCCAAGCGCTTAGTCCCGACAATGAGCAGTTCTTC. The genes are TRBV14 and TRBJ2-1; D is ambiguous. Trimming shortened V by 1 base and J by 5 bases, and 12 bases separated the two germline ends. This CDR3 comprises 15 residues. Germline CDR1 SGHDN, CDR2 FVKESK.

A word on this clonotype: A much larger clone sits a single nucleotide away, making a read error possible. V gene TRBV2 combines with J gene TRBJ1-4; the D is unclear. The CDR3 sequence is 14 residues long. Germline assignment: CDR1 SNHLY and CDR2 FYNNEI. The DNA for the CDR3 is TGTGGCAGCAGTTGGATTCGGACGAATGAAAAACTGTTTTTT. Protein: CGSSWIRTNEKLFF.

In its sample, this clonotype was seen many times. CDR3 bases: TGCGCCAGCAGCCAAGTGGGGGGCGGACAAGAGACCCAGTACTTC. Translation gives CASSQVGGGQETQYF. The chain recombines TRBV4-3 with TRBJ2-5; D tentatively fits TRBD1 or TRBD2 (6 bases each). Germline V gene lookup returns CDR1 LGHNA and CDR2 YSLEER. The V gene lost 1 base and the J gene lost 2 bases, with 11 bases spanning the gap. This CDR3 region has 15 residues.

This clonotype has ten or more counts. This chain connects TRBV5-1 to TRBJ2-5; TRBD1 aligns across 7 bases. This CDR3 contains 15 residues. CDR1 SGHRS and CDR2 YFSETQ come from the germline V gene. V was clipped by 0 bases and J by 3 bases; unmatched bases: 5. DNA of the CDR3: TGCGCCAGCAGCTTGGGGATCACAGGGGAAGAGACCCAGTACTTC. It codes for CASSLGITGEETQYF.

This clonotype was counted ten times or more. V gene TRBV12-3 or TRBV12-4 combines with J gene TRBJ2-7; perhaps TRBD2 as D (7 bases). The length of the CDR3 is 14 residues. Trimming removed 8 bases at V and 1 base at J, with 15 bases between. The CDR3 nucleotides read TGTGCCAGCCTCGATAGGGGGGGGTCCTACGAGCAGTACTTC. This sequence encodes CASLDRGGSYEQYF.

The sample holds many counts of this clonotype. CDR3 region: CASSTTGYNSPLHF. The DNA of the CDR3 is TGTGCCAGCAGCACGACGGGCTATAATTCACCCCTCCACTTT. The genes are TRBV6-2 or TRBV6-3 and TRBJ1-6; D not resolved. This CDR3 region has 14 residues. Trimming stripped 6 bases from V and 3 bases from J, with 9 bases between. CDR1 and CDR2 from the germline V gene are MNHEY and SVGEGT.

This clonotype was detected ten times or more. The chain combines TRBV2 with TRBJ1-3; D is unresolved. Trimming took off 5 bases at V and 4 bases at J, with 12 bases between the two ends. The CDR3 loop spans 14 amino acids. Germline V gene lookup returns CDR1 SNHLY and CDR2 FYNNEI. DNA for the CDR3: TGTGCCAGCAGTCCGATCGACCAGGGAAACACCATATATTTT. It translates to CASSPIDQGNTIYF.

Many counts were recorded for this clonotype. This chain links TRBV5-1 with TRBJ2-2, with D perhaps TRBD2 (6 bases). Trimming took off 0 bases at V and 1 base at J, with 10 bases between the two ends. Germline V gene lookup returns CDR1 SGHRS and CDR2 YFSETQ. This CDR3 has 16 residues. The CDR3 DNA reads TGCGCCAGCAGCTTGGAAGGAGGGAGGAACACCGGGGAGCTGTTTTTT. The encoded protein is CASSLEGGRNTGELFF.

V usage is TRBV30 and J usage is TRBJ1-3; D unclear. Germline CDR1 reads GTSNPN; CDR2 reads SVGIG (reference sequence). The CDR3 consists of 12 residues. Trimming pared 5 bases from V and 10 bases from J, leaving 15 bases between. The CDR3: CAWEARAPTIYF. The CDR3 bases are TGTGCCTGGGAGGCCCGAGCGCCGACCATATATTTT.

Many counts were recorded for this clonotype. The V gene is TRBV20-1, the J gene TRBJ2-4, with D unclear. V shed 3 bases and J shed 0 bases, with 9 bases lying between them. Germline-derived CDR1 and CDR2 are DFQATT and SNEGSKA (reference sequence). This CDR3 has 14 amino acids. The CDR3: CSARERLAKNIQYF. CDR3 nucleotide sequence: TGCAGTGCTAGGGAGCGCCTAGCCAAAAACATTCAGTACTTC.

This clonotype was seen only a few times. The V and J genes are TRBV6-1 and TRBJ2-1; TRBD2 matches at 12 bases. The CDR3 contains 18 residues. J lost 0 bases, V lost 3 bases, and 6 bases had no gene match. Germline loops: CDR1 MNHNS, CDR2 SASEGT. In nucleotides, the CDR3 is TGTGCCAGCAGTGAGCGACTAGCGGGGGCAAGCTCCTACAATGAGCAGTTCTTC. Protein sequence: CASSERLAGASSYNEQFF.

The V gene is TRBV5-5, the J gene TRBJ1-4, with 9 nucleotides matching TRBD1. The CDR3 extends over 14 amino acids. The germline CDR1 and CDR2 sequences are SGHKS and YYEKEE (reference sequence). The junction had 5 bases not matched to a gene; V was cut back by 3 bases and J by 8 bases. The CDR3 reads CASSWGQGGEKLFF. The DNA of the CDR3 is TGTGCCAGCAGCTGGGGACAGGGTGGAGAAAAACTGTTTTTT.

In its sample, this clonotype was seen many times. V and J are TRBV10-3 and TRBJ2-1; weak D call: TRBD1 (6 bases). The CDR3 extends over 14 amino acids. Trimming took off 2 bases at V and 5 bases at J, with 10 bases between the two ends. Germline V gene lookup returns CDR1 ENHRY and CDR2 SYGVKD. CDR3 DNA sequence: TGTGCCATCAGTGAGAGGGGGTGGGACAATGAGCAGTTCTTC. This sequence encodes CAISERGWDNEQFF.

This clonotype was detected ten times or more. J is TRBJ2-3 and V is TRBV10-3; TRBD2 aligns across 9 bases. This CDR3 is built from 17 residues. Trimming at V came to 6 bases and at J to 4 bases, leaving 14 bases not matched to a gene. Per germline, CDR1 ENHRY and CDR2 SYGVKD. The CDR3 is CAISPSPGGGASDTQYF. CDR3 in DNA: TGTGCCATCAGCCCCTCCCCCGGCGGGGGGGCCTCAGATACGCAGTATTTT.

At least ten counts were recorded for this clonotype. The J gene is TRBJ2-6, the V gene TRBV6-5; D call uncertain. Per the germline V gene, CDR1 is MNHEY and CDR2 is SVGAGI. CDR3 size: 16 residues. Trimming cost V 0 bases and J 4 bases, with 10 bases left between them. The CDR3 loop reads CASSYSIVDGANVLTF. The CDR3 DNA reads as TGTGCCAGCAGTTACTCGATTGTGGACGGGGCCAACGTCCTGACTTTC.

This clonotype was counted at least ten times. V usage is TRBV5-1 and J usage is TRBJ1-2, with D possibly being TRBD1 (6 bases). With 4 bases removed from V and 2 bases from J, the gap between germline ends came to 12 bases. The germline CDR1 and CDR2 sequences are SGHRS and YFSETQ. CDR3 length equals 14 residues. CDR3 in amino acids: CASSMTTGNYGYTF. The CDR3 bases are TGCGCCAGCAGCATGACCACAGGGAACTATGGCTACACCTTC.

In its sample, this clonotype was seen many times. V is TRBV7-2 and J is TRBJ2-3; no definite D call. The CDR3 has 13 residues. Trimming shortened V by 5 bases and J by 6 bases, and 12 bases separated the two germline ends. Germline CDR1 reads SGHTA; CDR2 reads FQGNSA. The CDR3 protein is CASSGSLRDTQYF. The CDR3 bases are TGTGCCAGCAGCGGCTCTCTCAGGGATACGCAGTATTTT.